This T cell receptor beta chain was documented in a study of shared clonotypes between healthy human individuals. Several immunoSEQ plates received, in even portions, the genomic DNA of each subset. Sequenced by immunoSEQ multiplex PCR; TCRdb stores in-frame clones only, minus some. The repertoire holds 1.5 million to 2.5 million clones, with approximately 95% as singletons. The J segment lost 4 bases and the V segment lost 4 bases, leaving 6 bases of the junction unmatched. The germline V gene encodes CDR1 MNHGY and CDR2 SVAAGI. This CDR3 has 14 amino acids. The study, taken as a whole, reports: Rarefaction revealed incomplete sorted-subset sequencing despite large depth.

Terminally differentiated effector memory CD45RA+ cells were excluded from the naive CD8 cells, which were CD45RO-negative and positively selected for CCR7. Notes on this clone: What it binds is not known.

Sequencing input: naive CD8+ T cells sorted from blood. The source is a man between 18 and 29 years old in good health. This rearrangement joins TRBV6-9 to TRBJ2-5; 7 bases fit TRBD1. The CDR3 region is CASSSVDRLETQYF. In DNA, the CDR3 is TGTGCCAGCAGTTCTGTGGACAGGTTAGAGACCCAGTACTTC.